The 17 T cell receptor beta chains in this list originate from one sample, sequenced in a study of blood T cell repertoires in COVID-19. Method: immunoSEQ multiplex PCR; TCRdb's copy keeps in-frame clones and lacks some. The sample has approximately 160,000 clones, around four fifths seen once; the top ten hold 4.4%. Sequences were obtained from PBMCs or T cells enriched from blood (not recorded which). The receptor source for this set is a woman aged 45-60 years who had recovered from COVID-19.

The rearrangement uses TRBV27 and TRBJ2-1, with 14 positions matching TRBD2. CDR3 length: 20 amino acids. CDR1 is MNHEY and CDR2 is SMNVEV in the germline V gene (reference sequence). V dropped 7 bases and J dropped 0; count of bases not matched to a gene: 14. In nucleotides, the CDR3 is TGTGCCAGCATCCGACGCCCCGGGACTAGCGGGAGTAGCTCCTACAATGAGCAGTTCTTC. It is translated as CASIRRPGTSGSSSYNEQFF.

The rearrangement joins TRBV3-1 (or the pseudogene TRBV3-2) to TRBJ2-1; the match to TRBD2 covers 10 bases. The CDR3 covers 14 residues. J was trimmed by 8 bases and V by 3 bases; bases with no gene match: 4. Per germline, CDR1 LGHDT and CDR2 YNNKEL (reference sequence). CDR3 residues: CASSHTSGADEQFF. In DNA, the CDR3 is TGTGCCAGCAGCCACACTAGCGGGGCGGATGAGCAGTTCTTC.

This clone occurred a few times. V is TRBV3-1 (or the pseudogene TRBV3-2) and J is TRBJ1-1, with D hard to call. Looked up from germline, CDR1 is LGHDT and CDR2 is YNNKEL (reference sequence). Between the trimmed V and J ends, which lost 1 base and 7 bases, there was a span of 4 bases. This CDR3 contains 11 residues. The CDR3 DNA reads TGTGCCAGCAGCCAAGCGGGTGAAGCTTTCTTT. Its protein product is CASSQAGEAFF.

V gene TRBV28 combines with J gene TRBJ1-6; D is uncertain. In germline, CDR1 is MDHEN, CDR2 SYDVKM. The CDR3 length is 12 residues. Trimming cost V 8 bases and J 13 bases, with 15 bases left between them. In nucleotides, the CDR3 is TGTGCCAGCTCCCTTCCTGCGCGGCCCCTCCACTTT. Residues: CASSLPARPLHF.

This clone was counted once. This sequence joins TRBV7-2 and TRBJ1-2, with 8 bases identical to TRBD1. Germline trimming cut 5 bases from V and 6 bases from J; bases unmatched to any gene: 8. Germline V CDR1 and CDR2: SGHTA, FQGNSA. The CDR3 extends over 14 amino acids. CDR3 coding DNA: TGTGCCAGCAGCATTCGACAGGGGAATAATGGCTACACCTTC. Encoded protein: CASSIRQGNNGYTF.

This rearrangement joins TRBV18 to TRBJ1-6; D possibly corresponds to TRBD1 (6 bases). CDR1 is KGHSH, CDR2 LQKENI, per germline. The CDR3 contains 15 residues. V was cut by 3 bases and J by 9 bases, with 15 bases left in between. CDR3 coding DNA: TGTGCCAGCTCACCTGGACAGTTAGCGGGTTCACCCCTCCACTTT. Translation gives CASSPGQLAGSPLHF.

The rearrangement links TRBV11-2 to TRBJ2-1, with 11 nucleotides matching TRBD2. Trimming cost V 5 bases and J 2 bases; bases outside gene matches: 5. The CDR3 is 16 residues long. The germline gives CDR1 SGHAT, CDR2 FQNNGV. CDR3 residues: CASSVLAGGAYNEQFF. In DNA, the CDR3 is TGTGCCAGCAGCGTCCTAGCGGGGGGAGCCTACAATGAGCAGTTCTTC.

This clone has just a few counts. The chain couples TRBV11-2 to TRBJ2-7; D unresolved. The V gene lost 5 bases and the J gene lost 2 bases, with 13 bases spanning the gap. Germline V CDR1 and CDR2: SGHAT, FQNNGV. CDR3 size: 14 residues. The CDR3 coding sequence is TGTGCCAGCAGCCAGGATGGCACCACCTACGAGCAGTACGTC. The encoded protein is CASSQDGTTYEQYV.

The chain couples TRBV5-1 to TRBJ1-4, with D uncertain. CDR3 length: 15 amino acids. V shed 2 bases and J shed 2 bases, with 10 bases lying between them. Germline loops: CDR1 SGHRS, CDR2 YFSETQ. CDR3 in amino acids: CASSLEGWTNEKLFF. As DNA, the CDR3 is TGCGCCAGCAGCTTAGAGGGTTGGACTAATGAAAAACTGTTTTTT.

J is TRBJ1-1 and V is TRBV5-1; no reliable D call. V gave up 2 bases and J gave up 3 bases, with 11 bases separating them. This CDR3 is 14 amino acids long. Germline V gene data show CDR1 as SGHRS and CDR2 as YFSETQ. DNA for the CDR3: TGCGCCAGCAGCTTTTACTCAGCGCACACTGAAGCTTTCTTT. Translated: CASSFYSAHTEAFF.

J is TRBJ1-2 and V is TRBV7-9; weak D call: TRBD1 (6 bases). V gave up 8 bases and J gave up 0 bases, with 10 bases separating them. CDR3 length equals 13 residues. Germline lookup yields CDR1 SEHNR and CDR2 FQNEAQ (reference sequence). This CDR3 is CASEQGANYGYTF. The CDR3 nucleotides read TGTGCCAGCGAACAGGGAGCTAACTATGGCTACACCTTC. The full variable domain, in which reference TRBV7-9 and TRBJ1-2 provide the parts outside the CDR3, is DTGVSQNPRHKITKRGQNVTFRCDPISEHNRLYWYRQTLGQGPEFLTYFQNEAQLEKSRLLSDRFSAERPKGSFSTLEIQRTEQGDSAMYLCASEQGANYGYTFGSGTRLTVV.

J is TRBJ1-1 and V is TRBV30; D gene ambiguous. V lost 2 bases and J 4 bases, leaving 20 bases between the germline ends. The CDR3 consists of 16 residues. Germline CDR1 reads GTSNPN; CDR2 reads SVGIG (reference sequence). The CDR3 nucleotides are TGTGCCTGGAGTCCGAAGCGGGAACACTGGGGCACTGAAGCTTTCTTT. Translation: CAWSPKREHWGTEAFF. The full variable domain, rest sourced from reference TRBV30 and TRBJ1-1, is SQTIHQWPATLVQPVGSPLSLECTVEGTSNPNLYWYRQAAGRGLQLLFYSVGIGQISSEVPQNLSASRPQDRQFILSSKKLLLSDSGFYLCAWSPKREHWGTEAFFGQGTRLTVV.

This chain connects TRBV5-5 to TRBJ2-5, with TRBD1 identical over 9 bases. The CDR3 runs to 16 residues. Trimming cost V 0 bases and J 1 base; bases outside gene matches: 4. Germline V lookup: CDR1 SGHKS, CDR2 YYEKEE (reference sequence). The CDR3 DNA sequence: TGTGCCAGCAGCTTGGTCGACAGGGGGTCCCAAGAGACCCAGTACTTC. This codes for CASSLVDRGSQETQYF.

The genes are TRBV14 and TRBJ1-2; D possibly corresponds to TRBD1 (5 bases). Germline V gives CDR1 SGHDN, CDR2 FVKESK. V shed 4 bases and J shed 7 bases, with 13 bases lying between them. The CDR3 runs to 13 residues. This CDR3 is CASSPRGATGYTF. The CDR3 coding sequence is TGTGCCAGCAGCCCTCGTGGGGCGACTGGCTACACCTTC.

This chain's CDR3 is CASSLAKVPGEKLFF. As DNA, the CDR3 is TGTGCCAGCAGCTTAGCGAAGGTCCCCGGGGAAAAACTGTTTTTT. The chain carries TRBV11-2 and TRBJ1-4; D not resolved. Trimming removed 1 base at V and 8 bases at J, with 14 bases between. Germline loops: CDR1 SGHAT, CDR2 FQNNGV. The CDR3 consists of 15 residues.

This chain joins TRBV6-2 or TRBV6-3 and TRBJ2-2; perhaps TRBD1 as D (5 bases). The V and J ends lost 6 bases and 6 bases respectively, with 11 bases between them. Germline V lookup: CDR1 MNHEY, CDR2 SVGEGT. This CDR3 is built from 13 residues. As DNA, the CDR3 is TGTGCCAGCAGCACAGGTTCACCCGGGGAGCTGTTTTTT. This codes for CASSTGSPGELFF.

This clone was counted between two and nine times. The CDR3 DNA is TGTGCCAGCAGCAAACCTGGGACAACGAACTATGGCTACACCTTC. It codes for CASSKPGTTNYGYTF. The V call is TRBV6-5, the J call TRBJ1-2; tentative D call: TRBD1 (6 bases). The CDR3 is made up of 15 amino acids. Between the trimmed V and J ends, which lost 6 bases and 2 bases, there was a span of 16 bases. In germline, CDR1 is MNHEY, CDR2 SVGAGI.